Below, 12 T cell receptor beta chains from the same sample are listed, as sequenced in a study of Ad26.COV2.S vaccination and SARS-CoV-2 variants. Treatment denoted: some 20 received Ad26.COV2.S at low or high dose, single or two shots; about 5 received placebo; per-sample allocation not given. The samples were gathered on day 63 after the first injection of vaccine or placebo. Sequencing used immunoSEQ multiplex PCR; TCRdb keeps in-frame clones, though not all of them. The sample has approximately 400,000 clones, around 82% seen once; the top ten hold about 8%. The input for sequencing was peripheral blood, taken in a trial of Ad26.COV2.S vaccine versus placebo. Receptor source: a person between 18 and 60 years old who received the Ad26.COV2.S COVID-19 vaccine or a placebo.

V and J are TRBV7-9 and TRBJ2-1; D tentatively reads TRBD1 or TRBD2 (6 bases each). The CDR3 consists of 16 residues. CDR1 SEHNR and CDR2 FQNEAQ come from the germline V gene (reference sequence). The V gene lost 6 bases and the J gene lost 1 base, with 16 bases spanning the gap. The CDR3 sequence: CASSNPSDRSYNEQFF. For the CDR3, the DNA is TGTGCCAGCAGTAACCCTAGCGACAGGTCCTACAATGAGCAGTTCTTC.

The gene calls are TRBV2 and TRBJ1-1, with D unresolved. Germline V CDR1 and CDR2: SNHLY, FYNNEI. V lost 4 bases to trimming and J lost 1 base, with 7 bases between them. The CDR3 loop spans 13 amino acids. Here the CDR3 reads CASSALPNTEAFF. The CDR3 DNA is TGTGCCAGCAGTGCGCTTCCGAACACTGAAGCTTTCTTT.

This clone was recorded a few times. The V call is TRBV7-6, the J call TRBJ2-2; TRBD2 matches at 7 bases. Looked up from germline, CDR1 is SGHVS and CDR2 is FNYEAQ. V shed 1 base and J 7 bases; nucleotides not matched to a gene: 9. The CDR3 extends over 16 amino acids. The CDR3 DNA reads TGTGCCAGCAGCTTAGTCCCGGGGGGACTTGGCGGGGAGCTGTTTTTT. Its protein product is CASSLVPGGLGGELFF.

The V gene is TRBV18, the J gene TRBJ1-1, with 9 bases matching TRBD1. Germline CDR1 KGHSH, CDR2 LQKENI. The J segment lost 0 bases and the V segment lost 3 bases, leaving 11 bases of the junction unmatched. This CDR3 has 18 residues. The CDR3 sequence: CASSPDTGGRSMNTEAFF. CDR3 in DNA: TGTGCCAGCTCACCGGACACAGGGGGCCGATCGATGAACACTGAAGCTTTCTTT.

This rearrangement joins TRBV21-1 to TRBJ2-3. TRBV21-1 is noted as a pseudogene. The CDR3 contains 13 residues. CDR3 sequence (DNA): TGTGCCAGCAGCAAAGTAAGGATAGATACGCAGTATTTT. Protein: CASSKVRIDTQYF.

The CDR3 coding sequence is TGCAGCGTCGGACTCCCCCTGAACACTGAAGCTTTCTTT. The encoded protein is CSVGLPLNTEAFF. This chain uses TRBV29-1 with TRBJ1-1; no clear D gene. This CDR3 contains 13 residues. Germline CDR1 SQVTM, CDR2 ANQGSEA. Trimming took 6 bases from V and 0 from J, leaving 11 bases between them.

This sequence joins TRBV11-1 and TRBJ1-2; perhaps TRBD1 as D (5 bases). Trimming removed 2 bases at V and 5 bases at J, with 9 bases between. The germline CDR1 and CDR2 sequences are SGHAT and FQDESV (reference sequence). The CDR3 totals 13 residues. CDR3 protein: CASSLTGPYGYTF. The CDR3 bases are TGTGCCAGCAGCTTAACGGGACCGTATGGCTACACCTTC.

The chain is built from TRBV7-3 and TRBJ2-7; 7 nucleotides match TRBD2. There are 14 residues in the CDR3. The junction had 9 bases not matched to a gene; V was cut back by 5 bases and J by 5 bases. Germline values: CDR1 SGHTA, CDR2 FQGTGA. The CDR3 protein is CASSLLGGNDEQYF. The CDR3 DNA reads TGTGCCAGCAGCCTGCTGGGAGGGAACGACGAGCAGTACTTC.

V is TRBV6-5 and J is TRBJ1-2, with 8 bases fitting TRBD1. Germline V gene sequence: CDR1 MNHEY, CDR2 SVGAGI. The V gene end was trimmed by 2 bases and the J gene end by 12 bases; junction bases not matched to a gene: 5. This CDR3 has 12 residues. CDR3 protein: CASSYGQGVNTF. The CDR3 DNA sequence: TGTGCCAGCAGTTACGGACAGGGAGTAAACACCTTC.

About this clone itself: Other DNA sequences within the sample encode an identical CDR3. The chain recombines TRBV18 with TRBJ1-3, with 7 bases aligning to TRBD1. CDR1 and CDR2 from the germline V gene are KGHSH and LQKENI. The V segment lost 3 bases and the J segment 3 bases; nucleotides outside the gene matches: 5. This CDR3 is built from 15 residues. The CDR3 reads CASSPFRDSGNTIYF. CDR3 coding DNA: TGTGCCAGCTCACCGTTCCGGGACAGTGGAAACACCATATATTTT.

V and J are TRBV7-9 and TRBJ1-2, with 7 bases that match TRBD1. Germline trimming cut 4 bases from V and 4 bases from J; bases unmatched to any gene: 9. CDR1 SEHNR and CDR2 FQNEAQ come from the germline V gene (reference sequence). CDR3 size: 15 residues. In nucleotides, the CDR3 is TGTGCCAGCAGCTCCTACCGACAGGGAGTCTATGGCTACACCTTC. Residues: CASSSYRQGVYGYTF.

To note about this clone: This sample includes further DNA sequences coding for the same CDR3. The chain has TRBV7-2 and TRBJ1-1; D is unclear. CDR1 and CDR2 (germline): SGHTA, FQGNSA. The germline V and J ends were trimmed by 1 base and 0 bases, with 9 bases remaining between them. The CDR3 spans 15 residues. The CDR3 reads CASSLVGAMNTEAFF. Here the CDR3 DNA reads TGTGCCAGCAGCTTAGTTGGAGCAATGAACACTGAAGCTTTCTTT.